These 8 T cell receptor beta chains originate from one sample sequenced in a study of blood T cell repertoires in COVID-19. TCRdb keeps only in-frame clones here, not all; method: immunoSEQ multiplex PCR. Counted here are 150,000 to 200,000 clones, approximately 83% occurring once; the ten biggest clones make up approximately 11%. The sequencing sample was made of peripheral blood. The receptors stem from a human donor with active or convalescent COVID-19. The donor label of this sample is uncertain.

This clone has just one count. This sequence joins TRBV19 and TRBJ1-1; TRBD1 agrees at 7 bases. CDR1 is LNHDA, CDR2 SQIVND, per germline (reference sequence). V dropped 3 bases and J dropped 6; count of bases not matched to a gene: 7. This CDR3 spans 14 amino acids. The CDR3 nucleotides are TGTGCCAGTAGTATTCTTCAGGGGGTCTCTGAAGCTTTCTTT. Its translation: CASSILQGVSEAFF.

This clone has only one observation. The chain employs TRBV9 and TRBJ1-2; D may be TRBD1 (5 bases). The V and J ends lost 7 bases and 7 bases respectively, with 11 bases between them. This CDR3 region has 11 residues. The germline CDR1 and CDR2 sequences are SGDLS and YYNGEE. CDR3: CASGALRGYTF. CDR3 DNA sequence: TGTGCCAGCGGGGCACTTCGTGGCTACACCTTC.

This clone was seen a few times. The rearrangement joins TRBV7-9 to TRBJ1-2, with 7 bases identical to TRBD1. This CDR3 has 16 amino acids. V gave up 8 bases and J gave up 0 bases; unmatched junction bases: 12. Germline V CDR1 and CDR2: SEHNR, FQNEAQ (reference sequence). As DNA, the CDR3 is TGTGCCAGCGTCTCCCTGGGGACAGACTCTAACTATGGCTACACCTTC. Translating it yields CASVSLGTDSNYGYTF.

This clone is a singleton in its sample. This sequence joins TRBV7-2 and TRBJ2-7; 15 bases are shared with TRBD2. CDR1 and CDR2 from the germline V gene are SGHTA and FQGNSA. Trimming removed 5 bases from V and 0 bases from J; junction bases left unmatched: 5. The CDR3 contains 17 residues. The CDR3 loop is CASSLMGLAGGSYEQYF. The CDR3 DNA reads as TGTGCCAGCAGCCTAATGGGACTAGCGGGGGGCTCCTACGAGCAGTACTTC.

V and J are TRBV21-1 and TRBJ2-6; the table calls TRBD2, which could not be checked here. TRBV21-1 is deemed a pseudogene. CDR3 length equals 19 residues. The CDR3 sequence: CASSSPPPGSRSGANVLTF. The CDR3 DNA reads TGTGCCAGCAGCTCGCCCCCCCCTGGGAGCCGCTCTGGGGCCAACGTCCTGACTTTC.

The CDR3 protein is CASGPQGQGRSYNSPLHF. In nucleotides, the CDR3 is TGTGCTAGTGGTCCTCAAGGACAGGGACGCTCCTATAATTCACCCCTCCACTTT. The gene calls are TRBV12-5 and TRBJ1-6; 8 positions agree with TRBD1. The CDR3 totals 18 residues. Germline CDR1 is LGHNT and CDR2 is FRNRAP. Trimming took 5 bases from V and 0 from J; bases not matched to a gene: 9.

The chain has TRBV2 and TRBJ1-1; D is unclear. CDR1 and CDR2 from the germline V gene are SNHLY and FYNNEI. Trimming shortened V by 6 bases and J by 4 bases, and 12 bases separated the two germline ends. The CDR3 spans 13 residues. The CDR3 DNA follows: TGTGCCAGCAGGGTCCTATATGGCACTGAAGCTTTCTTT. Protein product: CASRVLYGTEAFF.

The chain carries TRBV7-8 and TRBJ2-3, with TRBD2 matching 9 bases. The CDR3 sequence is 16 residues long. The V segment lost 5 bases and the J segment 5 bases; nucleotides outside the gene matches: 11. Per germline, CDR1 SGHVS and CDR2 FQNEAQ. In DNA, the CDR3 is TGTGCCAGCAGCCATAGGGGCGGGAGGGCCAGAGATACGCAGTATTTT. Its translation is CASSHRGGRARDTQYF.